The following is a TCR beta chain sequence with its context. The CDR3 is 17 residues long. With V trimmed by 1 base and J by 5 bases, 11 bases remained unmatched. Germline CDR1 reads PRHDT; CDR2 reads FYEKMQ (reference sequence). Sequenced by immunoSEQ multiplex PCR; TCRdb stores in-frame clones only, minus some. The sample has about 300,000 clones, 85% to 90% seen once; the top ten hold more than 9%. This sample is drawn from a study of blood T cell repertoires in COVID-19. Participant ages covered roughly 18 to 89 years across 20 to 30 US areas. Which cohort a participant joined came from the clinical history participants gave.

The V call is TRBV13, the J call TRBJ2-7; the match to TRBD1 covers 10 bases. This sequence was found in a young woman who had recovered from COVID-19. The sample comprised PBMCs or T cells enriched from blood (not recorded which). CDR3 residues: CASSLAAGTGVNHEQYF. In nucleotides, the CDR3 is TGTGCCAGCAGCTTAGCGGCTGGGACAGGGGTCAACCACGAGCAGTACTTC.